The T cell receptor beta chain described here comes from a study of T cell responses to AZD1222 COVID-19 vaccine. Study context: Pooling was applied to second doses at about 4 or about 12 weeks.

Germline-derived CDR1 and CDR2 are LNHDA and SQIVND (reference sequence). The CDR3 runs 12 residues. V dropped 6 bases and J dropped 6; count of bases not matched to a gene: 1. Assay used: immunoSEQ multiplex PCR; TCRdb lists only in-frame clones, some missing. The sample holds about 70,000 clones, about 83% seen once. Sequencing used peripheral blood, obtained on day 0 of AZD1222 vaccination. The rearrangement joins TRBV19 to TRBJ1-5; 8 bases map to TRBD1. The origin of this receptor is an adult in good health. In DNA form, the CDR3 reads TGTGCCAGTAGGACAGGGGTTCAGCCCCAGCATTTT. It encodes CASRTGVQPQHF. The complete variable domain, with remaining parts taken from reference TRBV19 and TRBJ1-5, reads DGGITQSPKYLFRKEGQNVTLSCEQNLNHDAMYWYRQDPGQGLRLIYYSQIVNDFQKGDIAEGYSVSREKKESFPLTVTSAQKNPTAFYLCASRTGVQPQHFGDGTRLSIL.